Here is one TCR beta chain with its context. The target of this receptor is not known. There are no base qualities to consult, and no much larger clone falls within one base. This sample is part of a study of blood T cells in healthy people across ages (dated by TCRdb to about 2015). With regard to the full study: Template switching captured roughly one uniquely barcoded TCR beta cDNA molecule per two T cells in model experiments. Age-related changes in TCR beta repertoire diversity were measured in the study by deep sequencing normalized with unique cDNA molecular identifiers. Donors were grouped into four age groups: young (average roughly 17 years), middle-aged (roughly 37), aged (around 56) and long-lived (over 80). To avoid experimental bias, donors of different ages were distributed randomly across sequencing lanes. Two additional independent replicas of 1 million unique cDNA reads from the same blood draw were analyzed for two donors (one aged 18 to 30 and one aged 80 or older).

V is pared back by 6 bases and J by 8 bases, with 16 bases lying between the germline termini. The CDR1 and CDR2 encoded by the germline V gene are LGHNT and FRNRAP. CDR3 length: 14 amino acids, cysteine to phenylalanine. Just CDR3 DNA is preserved here, 42 bases in frame from base 1. What the work shows at the level of the full study, not this receptor alone: Bulk unsorted PBMC profiling prevented conclusive comparison of naive and antigen-experienced compartments. Estimates of total diversity from one million sequenced T cells were regarded as lower bounds and underestimates. There was a strong correlation between observed TCR beta diversity and the percentage of naive T cells measured by flow cytometry. Donor CMV infection status was unknown, potentially confounding age-related changes in expanded clonotypes. Observed TCR beta diversity per million T cells fell roughly linearly with age, and a significant reduction was already apparent by age around 44. The long-lived group showed more naive CD4+ T cells, fewer expanded clones and increased TCR diversity than the aged group, suggesting age selection.

The donors were roughly 39 Caucasian individuals from Russia, aged roughly 6 to 95 years, who were systemically healthy. Approximately 10 milliliters of peripheral blood were collected from each donor into EDTA-treated Vacutainer tubes. Ficoll-Paque density-gradient centrifugation was used to isolate PBMCs, with at least 7 million obtained per sample. Total RNA was extracted from PBMCs with Trizol reagent, with at least 6 micrograms obtained per sample. Naive CD45RAhigh/CD27high T cell percentages were measured by flow cytometry on a PBMC aliquot from every donor. Libraries were prepared through 5' RACE. The sequencer listed for this sample is Illumina HiSeq 2500. A second PCR of roughly 6 to 11 cycles was run with a J-beta primer mix and a sample-barcoded 5' primer. A unique molecular identifier was introduced onto each TCR beta cDNA molecule by a template-switch 5' adaptor carrying 12 random nucleotides. At least 2.5 million CDR3-containing paired-end reads were obtained from each sample. First-strand cDNA was synthesized from all RNA with the Mint cDNA synthesis kit, primed by a TRBC-specific oligonucleotide. All cDNA was treated with uracil-DNA glycosylase and then went through a first 18-cycle PCR with the universal primers M1SS and BC2_uni_R. Per the original workflow: For normalization, 1 million high-quality reads were randomly selected from each sample, with every read carrying a distinct molecular identifier. Reads with shared molecular identifiers were discarded instead of being binned into consensus sequences. CDR3 identification, clonotype clustering and error correction used MiTCR with a Q25 quality threshold and the strictest error-elimination algorithm. Lower-bound total TCR beta diversity was estimated with a nonparametric unseen species model using Euler transformation. TCRdb handled the public reads itself, with Q25 trimming in fastp and clone calling in MiXCR, and kept productive beta chains. Duplicate CDR3 protein sequences are folded into a single record with the most common DNA and genes. These V and J calls rely on TCRdb rather than the paper's analysis. For this sample the table gives about 1.8 million distinct CDR3 sequences, of which just under 50% were detected only once. Of the sample, 2% to 2.5% falls within the top ten clones.

The clonotype comes from a woman aged 40 to 55 in good health. The chain was built from TRBV12-5 and TRBJ1-4; confidence is insufficient to name the D gene. Source material: blood. The CDR3 here reads CASGPQTAGEKLFF. The DNA reads TGTGCTAGTGGCCCCCAAACCGCTGGGGAAAAACTGTTTTTT.